This TCR beta chain is from a study of blood T cell repertoires in COVID-19. Study-level information: Collection of acute and convalescent COVID-19 samples took place in the United States, Italy and Spain. PBMCs, B-cell-depleted T cells, or T cells were the source of the cDNA or gDNA that made up the material.

Per the germline V gene, CDR1 is LGHDT and CDR2 is YNNKEL (reference sequence). The CDR3 is 16 amino acids. J gave up 3 bases and V 3 bases, and 7 bases lay outside the gene matches. TCRdb's table, derived via immunoSEQ multiplex PCR, lists solely in-frame clones and lacks some. This sample has roughly 200,000 clones; about 76% occur once, and the top ten carry 8.5% to 10%. The receptor's source is a woman aged 50 to 60 with active or convalescent COVID-19. This chain links TRBV3-1 (or the pseudogene TRBV3-2) with TRBJ2-1, with 8 bases identical to TRBD1. Source material: peripheral blood. The DNA of the CDR3 is TGTGCCAGCAGCCAGGACAGGGTCGCTAACTACAATGAGCAGTTCTTC. Translated, it gives CASSQDRVANYNEQFF.